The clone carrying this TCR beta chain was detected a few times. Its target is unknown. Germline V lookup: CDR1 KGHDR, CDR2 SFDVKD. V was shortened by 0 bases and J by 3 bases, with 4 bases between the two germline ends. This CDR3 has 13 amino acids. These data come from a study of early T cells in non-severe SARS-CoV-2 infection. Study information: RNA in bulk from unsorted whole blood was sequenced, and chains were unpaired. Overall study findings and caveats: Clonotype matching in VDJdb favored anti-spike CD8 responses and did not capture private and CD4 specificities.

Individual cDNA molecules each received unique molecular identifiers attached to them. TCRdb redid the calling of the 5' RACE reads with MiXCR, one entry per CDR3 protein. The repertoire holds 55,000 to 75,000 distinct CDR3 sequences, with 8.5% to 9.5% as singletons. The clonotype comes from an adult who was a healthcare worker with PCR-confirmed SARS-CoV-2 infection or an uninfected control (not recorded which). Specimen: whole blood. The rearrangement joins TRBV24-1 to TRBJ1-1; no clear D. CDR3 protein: CATSDLRDTEAFF. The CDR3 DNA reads TGTGCCACCAGTGATTTGCGTGACACTGAAGCTTTCTTT.